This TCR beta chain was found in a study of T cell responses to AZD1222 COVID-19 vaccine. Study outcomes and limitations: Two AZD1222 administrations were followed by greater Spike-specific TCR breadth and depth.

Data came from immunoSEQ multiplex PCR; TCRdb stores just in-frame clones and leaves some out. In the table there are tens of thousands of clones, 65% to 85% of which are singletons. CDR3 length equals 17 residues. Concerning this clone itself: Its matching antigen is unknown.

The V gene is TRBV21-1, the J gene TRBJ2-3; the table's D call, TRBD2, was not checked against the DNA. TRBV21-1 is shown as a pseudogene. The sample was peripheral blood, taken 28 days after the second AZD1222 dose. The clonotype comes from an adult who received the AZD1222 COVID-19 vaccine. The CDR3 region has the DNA TGTGCCAGCAGCAAAAACCGGGGATGGGTCCACCTCAATACGCAGTATTTT. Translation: CASSKNRGWVHLNTQYF.